The clone carrying this T cell receptor (beta chain) has ten or more counts. Germline V CDR1 and CDR2: SNHLY, FYNNEI. With 5 bases clipped from V and 8 bases from J, the junction kept 15 bases outside the gene matches. The CDR3 loop spans 17 amino acids. Method: immunoSEQ multiplex PCR; TCRdb's copy keeps in-frame clones and lacks some. The sample has roughly 1,000,000 clones; roughly 74% are singletons. This sample stems from a study of shared clonotypes between healthy human individuals. Overall study context: Donors had three CD4 naive, three CD4 memory, two CD8 naive and one CD8 memory plate apiece.

This chain uses TRBV2 with TRBJ2-1; 10 bases match TRBD2. The receptor was isolated from a man younger than 35 in good health. Some clones in this sample may be carry-over from other donors' samples. The material sequenced was memory CD4+ T cells from PBMCs. Stated subset: CD45RA-negative fraction. The CDR3 here is CASSSGRAGGVSYEQFF. Here the CDR3 DNA reads TGTGCCAGCAGTTCCGGACGAGCGGGAGGGGTTAGTTATGAGCAGTTCTTC.